This paragraph covers one T cell receptor (beta chain) sequence. Assay: immunoSEQ multiplex PCR; the TCRdb copy retains only in-frame clones and omits some. The repertoire holds fewer than 30,000 clones, roughly 86% seen once, with more than 7.5% in the top ten. The CDR3 contains 14 residues. Germline V gene lookup returns CDR1 MGHRA and CDR2 YSYEKL. Losses at the gene ends were 4 bases for V and 3 bases for J; bases not matched to a gene: 6. The data were obtained in a study of T cell responses to AZD1222 COVID-19 vaccine. This clonotype originated in an adult who received the AZD1222 COVID-19 vaccine. The sequences come from peripheral blood, collected 28 days after the second AZD1222 dose. The rearrangement links TRBV4-1 to TRBJ2-7; TRBD2 aligns across 7 bases. CDR3 loop: CASSPFTSVYEQYF. CDR3 DNA sequence: TGCGCCAGCAGCCCCTTTACTAGCGTCTACGAGCAGTACTTC.